This T cell receptor beta chain came from a study of T cell changes during pregnancy in multiple sclerosis. CDR1 and CDR2 from the germline V gene are MDHEN and SYDVKM. CDR3 size: 20 residues. V was clipped by 1 base and J by 1 base; unmatched bases: 13. The table came from immunoSEQ multiplex PCR; TCRdb's copy has only in-frame clones and leaves some out. The top ten hold 0.29% of the sample, which has some 76,000 clones, about 93% seen once. This clone has a single count. The chain carries TRBV28 and TRBJ1-5; TRBD1 agrees at 10 bases. This clonotype was sampled from a female donor with multiple sclerosis, enrolled in a pregnancy study. Sequences were derived from CD4+ T cells from peripheral blood mononuclear cells, sampled after pregnancy. CDR3 region: CASSLYWGDRGQISNQPQHF. DNA for the CDR3: TGTGCCAGCAGTTTATACTGGGGGGACAGGGGTCAGATAAGCAATCAGCCCCAGCATTTT.